This T cell receptor (beta chain) derives from a study of cytomegalovirus exposure and HLA in healthy donors (dated by TCRdb to about 2017). About the full investigation: According to an earlier analysis of a few hundred of the donors, 150 million to 200 million T cells yielded 90 million to 140 million unique TCR beta sequences and about 300 Gb of sequence data. The aim of the study was to test whether cataloging public T cell receptors could identify signatures of past pathogen exposure. Along with the roughly 700-subject first cohort, a separate validation cohort of roughly 110 different subjects was used. All discovery cohort repertoires had been generated on a single sequencing platform. HLA typing covered class I and class II loci at four-digit resolution. Among about 390 genotyped donors of the cohort, an average of around 240,000 unique TCR beta nucleotide sequences were sequenced per donor, about a sixth of them non-productive. To decide whether each TCR beta V gene segment behaved as functional or pseudogenic, an earlier analysis of fewer than 750 of the donors relied on high-throughput TCR beta sequencing. To study patterns of TCR occurrence, a later analysis re-analyzed previously published TCR beta repertoires from several hundred donors and added high-resolution HLA genotyping. Rather than drawing on any new phenotypic data, the later analysis identified candidate immune exposures from TCR beta sequences and the way those sequences occurred across donors. An early release that covered fewer than 750 HLA-typed donors contained approximately 300 gigabases of sequencing data and tens of millions of unique TCR sequences. Among the approximately 400 genotyped donors, about 85% belonged to the genetic ancestry cluster associated with self-reported Caucasian donors. In a later genetic analysis, genome-wide SNP genotypes for about 55% of the roughly 700 donors were used, and that subset was treated as a discovery cohort. Donor age, sex, ethnicity and CMV serostatus were compiled together with the repertoire data. Using immunosequencing, the study profiled T cell repertoires from roughly 650 subjects and related those repertoires to cytomegalovirus serostatus. The study combined high-throughput TCR immunosequencing, statistical association of individual TCRs with disease status, and machine learning to predict cytomegalovirus infection status. The number of donors typed differed by locus, with roughly 629-640 for A, B, C, DRB1 and DQB1, roughly 550 for DQA1, under 610 for DPA1, and some 470 for DPB1. A handful of DR-DQ haplotypes were handled as single units for association and clustering because linkage in the cohort was strong. Results and caveats for the whole study, not just this receptor: Because HLA typing was unavailable for some donors at each locus, only the typed subset was used in association tests. In a later analysis, 15,000 to 20,000 TCR beta sequences were associated with specific HLA alleles at a false discovery rate of 0.05. Most CMV-associated TCR beta chains appeared to be HLA-restricted in a later analysis, and the HLA associations seemed to be driven largely by CMV exposure. Only TCR beta chains were sequenced in this cohort, and the absence of alpha or paired-chain data limited detectable features. CMV serostatus was the only immune exposure information available for the cohort. The classifier was reported to diagnose cytomegalovirus status with high specificity and sensitivity in both the original cohort and the validation cohort. In an earlier analysis of 587 of the donors, most TCR beta V segments were observed in productive rearrangements about 87% or about 30% of the time, broadly matching IMGT annotations. A further reported finding was that TCR beta sequences accurately predicted the HLA-A and HLA-B alleles for most subjects in the first cohort. While some public TCRs were present in many individuals, most TCR sequences turned up only very rarely across donors. Correlated functional status among segregating V segments might be attributable to linkage disequilibrium, but an unknown experimental factor could not be ruled out. An association between a missense DCLRE1C variant and V-gene and J-gene trimming of TCR beta chains was found in a later genetic analysis and replicated in an independent cohort. A later analysis reported that several top co-occurrence clusters appeared linked to parvovirus B19, influenza, CMV and Epstein-Barr virus. A group of highly shared sequence variants was considered likely to be a technical artifact of the sequencing pipeline. Some IMGT-functional V segments, including TRBV6-2 and TRBV6-3, could not be distinguished by the 87-base-pair reads and were therefore excluded. Because counts were too low, roughly 16 rarely observed V segments, including chromosome 9 orphons, were left out of the earlier analysis of over 550 of the donors. A total of some 180 TCR beta chains were listed by the study as associated with cytomegalovirus. Sequencing depth was assumed to be roughly uniform across donors in the presence/absence analyses, though that assumption may not hold. In a later analysis, HLA-associated TCR beta chains showed more clonal expansion and lower generation probabilities than non-associated chains that were equally common. According to a later genetic analysis, donors in an Asian-associated ancestry cluster had fewer N-insertions in productive TCRs than the approximately 630-donor mean. The authors suggested that the approach could potentially be extended to other disease states and immunological phenotypes. A later analysis found that TCR association rates varied across HLA loci, with DRB1 alleles showing the most associated TCRs and HLA-C alleles the fewest. Three of the identified cytomegalovirus-associated TCR beta chains were confirmed in vitro to be specific for cytomegalovirus antigens. When HLA alleles, especially DR and DQ, strongly co-occurred, attributing TCR associations to individual alleles was difficult.

Regarding this clone: What this receptor recognizes is not known. Base-call qualities are not available, and no considerably larger clone is one nucleotide away.

In total, 630 or so healthy bone marrow donors made up the cohort. All cohort members were sampled while nominally healthy, although unrecorded immune exposures were likely present. The donor was CMV seronegative and was included in the group of 352 seronegative cohort members. Each donor provided a peripheral blood sample, and peripheral blood mononuclear cells were used for TCR beta sequencing. The Qiagen DNeasy Blood Extraction Kit was used to extract genomic DNA from the blood cell samples. V has 2 bases trimmed and J has 5 bases trimmed; junction bases matching no gene number 8. From its cysteine to its phenylalanine, the CDR3 spans 15 amino acids. The kept DNA is CDR3 alone, 45 bases in frame from the first base. Via the germline V gene (reference sequence), CDR1 is SEHNR and CDR2 FQNEAQ. Library method: the immunoSEQ multiplex PCR assay. A mixture of 60 forward primers for TCR Vbeta segments and 13 reverse primers for TCR Jbeta segments was used in the multiplex PCR. A multiplex PCR assay on genomic DNA amplified the CDR3 region of rearranged TCR beta genes. On the Illumina HiSeq System, the amplified TCR beta libraries were sequenced as 87-base-pair reads. The study's processing was this. Across the 600 to 700 repertoires, a later analysis counted 75 million to 90 million unique TCR beta chains, 9.5 million to 12 million of which were shared by at least two donors. A nearest-neighbor algorithm error-corrected the raw reads and collapsed the reads into unique sequences, merging closely related sequences to remove PCR and sequencing errors. Alignment of CDR3 sequences to IMGT reference sequences was used to assign V, D and J gene segments. For a sequence to be retained, at least a six-nucleotide match to both a V gene segment and a J gene segment was required. Rearrangements were called productive when the CDR3 lacked stop codons and stayed in frame with V and J; all others were non-productive. Following IMGT convention, CDR3 was defined as the stretch from the second conserved V-encoded cysteine up to the conserved J-encoded phenylalanine. The earlier analysis of 450 to 750 of the donors excluded any sequence lacking an unambiguous match to a single V gene segment. In an earlier analysis of several hundred of the donors, V segments were called functional above 56.7% productive rearrangements and were called segregating when the between-donor standard deviation exceeded 5%. A statistical classification framework was built for diagnosing cytomegalovirus status from the catalog of TCR beta chain sequences. V and J gene assignment, in a later analysis, came from comparing TCR nucleotide sequences with IMGT/GENE-DB human TR gene sequences. Using the TCRdist pipeline, a later analysis assigned CDR3 sequences along with most-parsimonious VDJ recombination scenarios. In a later analysis, each TCR beta chain was defined by its CDR3 amino acid sequence together with its V-gene family, and reads lacking a unique V-gene family were excluded. In a later analysis, several hundred highly shared, low-generation-probability nucleotide sequences were removed to address suspected cross-contamination and a sequencing artifact. In a later analysis, a clonal expansion index was calculated for each public chain from normalized within-repertoire ranks of inferred template counts. Generation probabilities in a later analysis came from a VDJ recombination model fitted to out-of-frame rearrangements, and those results were checked against IGoR. In a later analysis, hypergeometric tests were used to score TCR-TCR, TCR-HLA and TCR-CMV co-occurrence, with a repertoire-size bias correction applied to TCR pairs. To estimate false discovery rates, a later analysis permuted the HLA or CMV assignments 20 times. In a later analysis, co-occurring TCRs were grouped with DBSCAN, and TCRdist sequence similarity was added when clustering was performed within HLA-allele-positive subsets. Co-occurrence clustering excluded repertoires with fewer than 30,000 or more than 120,000 public chains, plus five with anomalous nucleotide sharing. TCRdb obtained this table from immuneACCESS and retained in-frame rearrangements with V and J assigned. These tables miss some clones; where compared with another copy, unresolved V genes account for less than half of the shortfall, and the remainder is unexplained. The V and J calls and the clone size are those of that table, but D and trimming were determined from the DNA. For this sample the table gives about 120,000 clones, of which about 86% were detected only once. The ten largest make up 2% to 2.5% of the sample.

Material: PBMCs. The rearrangement joined TRBV7-9 to TRBJ1-2, and 7 junctional nucleotides match TRBD1. The TCR sequence derives from a woman aged 35 to 49 in good health and CMV-seronegative. The nucleotide sequence is given as TGTGCCAGCAGCTTAATCTTAGCACAGGGGTATGGCTACACCTTC. Its protein product is CASSLILAQGYGYTF.